This TCR beta chain emerged from a study of OX40 agonist ivuxolimab in advanced cancers. As for this clone: Its antigen remains unidentified.

In germline, CDR1 is LNHNV, CDR2 YYDKDF (reference sequence). Trimming cost V 3 bases and J 4 bases, with 13 bases left between them. There are 15 residues in the CDR3. Study findings and constraints: Antigen specificity was not determined for the expanded peripheral T cells. Among T cells, CD8+ cells averaged more expanded clones than CD4+ cells.

The repertoire was sequenced with immunoSEQ multiplex PCR; TCRdb's copy has only in-frame clones and lacks some. The data contain approximately 63,000 clones, around 87% of them seen just once; the ten biggest clones take up 5.5% to 8%. The genes are TRBV15 and TRBJ2-1; possible D gene TRBD1, 5 bases. The receptor's source is an adult with an advanced solid tumor such as melanoma, head and neck, liver or kidney cancer. The sequences come from CD4+ or CD8+ T cells sorted from blood, collected in a trial of the OX40 agonist ivuxolimab. The CDR3: CATSSRTSGYNEQFF. The CDR3 DNA follows: TGTGCCACCAGCAGCCGAACCTCAGGGTACAATGAGCAGTTCTTC. The whole variable domain, remainder taken from reference TRBV15 and TRBJ2-1, is DAMVIQNPRYQVTQFGKPVTLSCSQTLNHNVMYWYQQKSSQAPKLLFHYYDKDFNNEADTPDNFQSRRPNTSFCFLDIRSPGLGDTAMYLCATSSRTSGYNEQFFGPGTRLTVL.